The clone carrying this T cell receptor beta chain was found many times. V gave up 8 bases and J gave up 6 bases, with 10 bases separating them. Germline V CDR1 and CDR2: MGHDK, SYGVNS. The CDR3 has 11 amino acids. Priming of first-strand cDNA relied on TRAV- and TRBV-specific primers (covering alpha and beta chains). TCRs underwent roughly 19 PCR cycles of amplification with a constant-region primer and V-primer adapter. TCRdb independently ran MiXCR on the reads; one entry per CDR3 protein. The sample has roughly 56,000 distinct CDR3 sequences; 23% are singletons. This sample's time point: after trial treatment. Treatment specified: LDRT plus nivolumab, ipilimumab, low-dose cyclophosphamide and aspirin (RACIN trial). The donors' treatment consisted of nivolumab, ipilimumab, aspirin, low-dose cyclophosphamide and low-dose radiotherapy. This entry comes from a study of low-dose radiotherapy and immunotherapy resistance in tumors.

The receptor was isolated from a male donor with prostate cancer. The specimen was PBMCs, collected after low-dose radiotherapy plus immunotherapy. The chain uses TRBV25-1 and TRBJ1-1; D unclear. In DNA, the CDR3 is TGTGCCAGCGCCTTCAAATCTGAAGCTTTCTTT. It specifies CASAFKSEAFF. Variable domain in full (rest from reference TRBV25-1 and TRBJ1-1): EADIYQTPRYLVIGTGKKITLECSQTMGHDKMYWYQQDPGMELHLIHYSYGVNSTEKGDLSSESTVSRIRTEHFPLTLESARPSHTSQYLCASAFKSEAFFGQGTRLTVV.